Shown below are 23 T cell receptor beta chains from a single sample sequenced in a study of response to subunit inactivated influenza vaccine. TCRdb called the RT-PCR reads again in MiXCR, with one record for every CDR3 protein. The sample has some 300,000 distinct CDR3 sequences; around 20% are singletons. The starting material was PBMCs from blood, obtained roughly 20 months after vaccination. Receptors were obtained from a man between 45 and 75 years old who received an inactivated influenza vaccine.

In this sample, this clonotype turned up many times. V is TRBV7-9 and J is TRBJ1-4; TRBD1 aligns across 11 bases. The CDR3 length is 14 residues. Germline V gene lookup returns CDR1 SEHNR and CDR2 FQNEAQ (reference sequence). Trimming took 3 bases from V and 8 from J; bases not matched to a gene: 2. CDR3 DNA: TGTGCCAGCAGCTTGGACAGGGGGCAAGAAAAACTGTTTTTT. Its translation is CASSLDRGQEKLFF.

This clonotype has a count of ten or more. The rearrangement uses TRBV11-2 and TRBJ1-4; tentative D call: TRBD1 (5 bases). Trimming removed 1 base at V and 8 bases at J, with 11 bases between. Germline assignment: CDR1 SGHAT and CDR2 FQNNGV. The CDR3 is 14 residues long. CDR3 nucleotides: TGTGCCAGCAGCTTAGGTCAGGGCCGGGAAAAACTGTTTTTT. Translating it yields CASSLGQGREKLFF.

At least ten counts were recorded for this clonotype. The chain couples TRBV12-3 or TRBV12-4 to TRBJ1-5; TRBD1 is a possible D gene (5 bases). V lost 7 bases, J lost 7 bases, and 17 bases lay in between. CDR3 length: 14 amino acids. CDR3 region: CASTGGARWQPQHF. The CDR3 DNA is TGTGCCAGCACCGGAGGGGCCAGGTGGCAGCCCCAGCATTTT.

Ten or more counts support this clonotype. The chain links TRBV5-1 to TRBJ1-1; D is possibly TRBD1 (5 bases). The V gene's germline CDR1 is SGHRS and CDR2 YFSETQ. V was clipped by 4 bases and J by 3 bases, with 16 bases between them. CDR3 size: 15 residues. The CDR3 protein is CASSSLGARDTEAFF. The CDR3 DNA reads TGCGCCAGCAGCAGTCTTGGGGCCCGGGACACTGAAGCTTTCTTT.

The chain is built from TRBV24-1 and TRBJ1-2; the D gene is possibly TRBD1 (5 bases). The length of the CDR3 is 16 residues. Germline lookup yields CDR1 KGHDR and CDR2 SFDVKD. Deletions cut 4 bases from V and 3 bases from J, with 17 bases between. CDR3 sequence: CATSEPLGRGDYGYTF. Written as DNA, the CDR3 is TGTGCCACCAGTGAACCGCTTGGGAGGGGCGACTATGGCTACACCTTC.

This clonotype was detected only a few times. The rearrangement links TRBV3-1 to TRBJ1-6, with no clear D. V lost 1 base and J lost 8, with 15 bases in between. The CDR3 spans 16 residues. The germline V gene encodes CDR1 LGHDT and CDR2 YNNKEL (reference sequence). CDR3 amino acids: CASSQVEEVADSPLHF. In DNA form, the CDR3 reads TGTGCCAGCAGCCAAGTGGAGGAGGTAGCTGATTCACCCCTCCACTTT.

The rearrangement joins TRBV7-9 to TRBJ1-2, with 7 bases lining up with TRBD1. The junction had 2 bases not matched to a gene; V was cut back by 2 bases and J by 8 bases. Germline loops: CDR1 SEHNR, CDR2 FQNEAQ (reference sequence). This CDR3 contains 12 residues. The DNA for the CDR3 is TGTGCCAGCAGCTTATACAGGGGAGGCTACACCTTC. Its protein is CASSLYRGGYTF.

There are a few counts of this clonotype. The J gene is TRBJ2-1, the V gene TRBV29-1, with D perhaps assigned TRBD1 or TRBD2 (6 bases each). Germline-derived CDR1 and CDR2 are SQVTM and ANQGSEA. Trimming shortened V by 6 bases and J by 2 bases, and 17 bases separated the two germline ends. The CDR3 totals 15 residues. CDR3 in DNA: TGCAGCGTCCAAGGGGGGTTCGAAACCTACAATGAGCAGTTCTTC. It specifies CSVQGGFETYNEQFF.

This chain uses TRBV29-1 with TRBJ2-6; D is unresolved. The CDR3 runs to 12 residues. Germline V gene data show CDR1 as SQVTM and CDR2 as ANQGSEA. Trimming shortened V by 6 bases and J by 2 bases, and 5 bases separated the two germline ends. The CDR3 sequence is CSVRTGANVLTF. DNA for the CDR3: TGCAGCGTACGAACTGGGGCCAACGTCCTGACTTTC. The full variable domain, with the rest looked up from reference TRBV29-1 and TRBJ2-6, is SAVISQKPSRDICQRGTSLTIQCQVDSQVTMMFWYRQQPGQSLTLIATANQGSEATYESGFVIDKFPISRPNLTFSTLTVSNMSPEDSSIYLCSVRTGANVLTFGAGSRLTVL.

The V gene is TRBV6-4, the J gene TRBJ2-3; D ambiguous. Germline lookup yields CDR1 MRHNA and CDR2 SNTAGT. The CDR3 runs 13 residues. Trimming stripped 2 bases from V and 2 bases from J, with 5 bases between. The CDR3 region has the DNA TGTGCCAGCAGTGACGTACCCACAGATACGCAGTATTTT. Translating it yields CASSDVPTDTQYF.

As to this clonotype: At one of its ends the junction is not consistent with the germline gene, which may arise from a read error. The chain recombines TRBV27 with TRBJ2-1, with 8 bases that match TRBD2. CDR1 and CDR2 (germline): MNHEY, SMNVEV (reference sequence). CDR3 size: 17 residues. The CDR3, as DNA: TGTGCCAGCAGTTCCCTCCGACTAGCGACTTTTTACAGTGAGCAGTTCTTC. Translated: CASSSLRLATFYSEQFF.

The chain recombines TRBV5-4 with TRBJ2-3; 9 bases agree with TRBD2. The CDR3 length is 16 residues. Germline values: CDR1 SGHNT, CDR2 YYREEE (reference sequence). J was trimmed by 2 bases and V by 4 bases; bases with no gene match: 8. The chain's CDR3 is CASSGLLAGYTDTQYF. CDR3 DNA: TGTGCCAGCAGCGGTCTGCTAGCGGGGTACACAGATACGCAGTATTTT.

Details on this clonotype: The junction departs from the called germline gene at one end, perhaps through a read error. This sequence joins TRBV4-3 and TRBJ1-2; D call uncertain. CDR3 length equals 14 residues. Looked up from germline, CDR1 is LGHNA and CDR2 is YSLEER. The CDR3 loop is CASSQGVTDYGHTF. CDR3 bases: TGCGCCAGCAGCCAAGGGGTCACCGACTATGGCCACACCTTC.

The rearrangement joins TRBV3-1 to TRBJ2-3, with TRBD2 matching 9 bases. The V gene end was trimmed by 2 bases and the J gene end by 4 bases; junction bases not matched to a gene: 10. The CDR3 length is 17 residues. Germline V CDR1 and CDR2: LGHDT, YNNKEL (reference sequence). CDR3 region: CASSQYPGLALADTQYF. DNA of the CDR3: TGTGCCAGCAGCCAATACCCGGGACTAGCTTTGGCAGATACGCAGTATTTT.

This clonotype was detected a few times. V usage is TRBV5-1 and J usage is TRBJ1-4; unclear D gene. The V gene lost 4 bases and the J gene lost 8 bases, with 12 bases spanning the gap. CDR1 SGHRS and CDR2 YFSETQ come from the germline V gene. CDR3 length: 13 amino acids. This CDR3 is CASSGPGEEKLFF. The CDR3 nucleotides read TGCGCCAGCAGCGGACCTGGGGAAGAAAAACTGTTTTTT.

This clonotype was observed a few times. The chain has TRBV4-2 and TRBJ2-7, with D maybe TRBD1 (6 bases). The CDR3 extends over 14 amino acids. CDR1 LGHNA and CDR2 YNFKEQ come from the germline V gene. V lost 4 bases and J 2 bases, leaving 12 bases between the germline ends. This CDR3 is CASSPGAGAYEQYF. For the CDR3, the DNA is TGTGCCAGCAGCCCCGGCGCAGGGGCCTACGAGCAGTACTTC.

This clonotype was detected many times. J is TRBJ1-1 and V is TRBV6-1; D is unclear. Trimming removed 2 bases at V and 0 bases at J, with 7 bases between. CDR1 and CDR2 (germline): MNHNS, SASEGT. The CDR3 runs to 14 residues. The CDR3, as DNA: TGTGCCAGCAGTGAACAGCCTATGAACACTGAAGCTTTCTTT. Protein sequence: CASSEQPMNTEAFF.

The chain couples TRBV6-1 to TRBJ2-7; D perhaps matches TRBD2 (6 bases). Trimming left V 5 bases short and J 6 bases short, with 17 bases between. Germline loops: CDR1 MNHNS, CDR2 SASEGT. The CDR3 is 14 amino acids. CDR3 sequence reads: CASSSSGGSGEQYF. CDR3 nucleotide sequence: TGTGCCAGCAGTTCGAGTGGGGGGTCTGGCGAGCAGTACTTC.

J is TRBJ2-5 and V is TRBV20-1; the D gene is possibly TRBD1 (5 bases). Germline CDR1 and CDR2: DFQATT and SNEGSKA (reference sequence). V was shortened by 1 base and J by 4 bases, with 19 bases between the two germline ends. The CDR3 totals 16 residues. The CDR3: CSARVKGIPGRETQYF. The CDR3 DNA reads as TGCAGTGCTAGAGTAAAGGGGATTCCAGGTAGAGAGACCCAGTACTTC.

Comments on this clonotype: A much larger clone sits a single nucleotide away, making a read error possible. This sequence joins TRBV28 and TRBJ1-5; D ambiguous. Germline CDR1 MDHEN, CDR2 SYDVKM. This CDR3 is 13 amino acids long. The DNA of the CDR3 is TGTGCCAGCAGTAAGGGTTTCAATCAGACCCAGCATTTT. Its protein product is CASSKGFNQTQHF.

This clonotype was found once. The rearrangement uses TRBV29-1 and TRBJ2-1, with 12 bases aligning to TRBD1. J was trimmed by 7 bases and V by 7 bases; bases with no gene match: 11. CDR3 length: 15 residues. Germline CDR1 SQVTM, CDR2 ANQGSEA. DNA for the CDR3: TGCAGCGCTCGACCGGGACAGGGGGCTAAGAATGAGCAGTTCTTC. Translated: CSARPGQGAKNEQFF.

The CDR3 here is CASSPTSLGNQPQHF. CDR3 in DNA: TGTGCCAGCAGTCCGACATCTTTGGGCAATCAGCCCCAGCATTTT. The genes are TRBV27 and TRBJ1-5; no clear D. V lost 5 bases, J lost 2 bases, and 13 bases lay in between. CDR1 MNHEY and CDR2 SMNVEV come from the germline V gene (reference sequence). The CDR3 is made up of 15 amino acids.

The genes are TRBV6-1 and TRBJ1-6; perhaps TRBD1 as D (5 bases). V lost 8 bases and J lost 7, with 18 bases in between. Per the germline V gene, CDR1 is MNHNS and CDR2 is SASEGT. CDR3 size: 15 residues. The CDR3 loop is CASSHGAGQNSPLHF. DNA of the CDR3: TGTGCCAGCTCACACGGGGCAGGGCAAAATTCACCCCTCCACTTT.